This TCR beta chain was identified during a study of metastatic and nonmetastatic thyroid tumors. Study observations and caveats: Relative to benign nodules, malignant thyroid tumors were reportedly characterized by significantly elevated TCR beta diversity in blood and tumor.

Germline assignment: CDR1 LNHDA and CDR2 SQIVND (reference sequence). V lost 6 bases, J lost 3 bases, and 11 bases lay in between. This CDR3 has 13 amino acids. Patients were all untreated before their thyroid surgery. Per the original methods: A papillary thyroid cancer distant-metastasis classifier was built from CDR3 differences across clinicopathological groups. Using MiXCR, TCRdb reanalyzed the PCR reads. TCRdb assigned the V and J calls; the authors' analysis was not used. This table holds tens of thousands of clones, around 16% found once. By share of the sample, this clone is medium-sized. The antigen is undetermined.

The chain uses TRBV19 and TRBJ1-2, with D tentatively TRBD1 (5 bases). This sequence originates from a female donor with papillary thyroid cancer or a benign thyroid nodule (not recorded which). Some clones in this sample may be carry-over from other donors' samples. The sample comprised tumor tissue. The CDR3: CASRAGLHYGYTF. Written as DNA, the CDR3 is TGTGCCAGTAGGGCAGGGCTACACTATGGCTACACCTTC. Using reference TRBV19 and TRBJ1-2 for the parts outside the CDR3, the full variable domain is DGGITQSPKYLFRKEGQNVTLSCEQNLNHDAMYWYRQDPGQGLRLIYYSQIVNDFQKGDIAEGYSVSREKKESFPLTVTSAQKNPTAFYLCASRAGLHYGYTFGSGTRLTVV.